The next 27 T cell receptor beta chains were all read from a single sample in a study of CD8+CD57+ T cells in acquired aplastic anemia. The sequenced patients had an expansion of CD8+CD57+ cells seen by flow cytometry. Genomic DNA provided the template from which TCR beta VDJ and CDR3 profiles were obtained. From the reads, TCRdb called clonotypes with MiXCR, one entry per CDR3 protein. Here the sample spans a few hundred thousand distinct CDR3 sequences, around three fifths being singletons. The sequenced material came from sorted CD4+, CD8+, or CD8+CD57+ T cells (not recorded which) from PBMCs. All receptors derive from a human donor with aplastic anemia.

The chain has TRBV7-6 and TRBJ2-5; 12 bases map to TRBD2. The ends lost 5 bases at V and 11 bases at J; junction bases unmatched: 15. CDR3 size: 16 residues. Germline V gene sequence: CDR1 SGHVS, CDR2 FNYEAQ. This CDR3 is CASSPSGGAYRDEQYF. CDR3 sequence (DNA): TGTGCCAGCAGCCCTAGCGGGGGGGCGTACAGGGATGAGCAGTACTTC.

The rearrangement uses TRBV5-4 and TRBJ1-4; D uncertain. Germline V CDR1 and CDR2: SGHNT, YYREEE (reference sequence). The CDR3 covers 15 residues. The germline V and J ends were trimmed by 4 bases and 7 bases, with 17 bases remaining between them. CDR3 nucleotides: TGTGCCAGCAGCCCGGACGTAGGCTTAGGTGAAAAACTGTTTTTT. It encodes CASSPDVGLGEKLFF. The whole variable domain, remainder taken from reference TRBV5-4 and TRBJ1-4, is ETGVTQSPTHLIKTRGQQVTLRCSSQSGHNTVSWYQQALGQGPQFIFQYYREEENGRGNFPPRFSGLQFPNYSSELNVNALELDDSALYLCASSPDVGLGEKLFFGSGTQLSVL.

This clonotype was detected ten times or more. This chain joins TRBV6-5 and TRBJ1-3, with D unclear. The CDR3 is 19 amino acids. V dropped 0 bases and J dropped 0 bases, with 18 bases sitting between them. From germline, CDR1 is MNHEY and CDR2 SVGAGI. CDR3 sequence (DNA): TGTGCCAGCAGTTACTCGAAGTATACCCCCGGGATCTCTGGAAACACCATATATTTT. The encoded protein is CASSYSKYTPGISGNTIYF.

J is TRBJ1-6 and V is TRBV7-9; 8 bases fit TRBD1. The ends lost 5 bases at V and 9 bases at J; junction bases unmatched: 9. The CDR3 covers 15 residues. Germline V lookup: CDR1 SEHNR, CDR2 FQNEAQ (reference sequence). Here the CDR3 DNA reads TGTGCCAGCAGCCCCAGGACAGGGAGGAGTTCACCCCTCCACTTT. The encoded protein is CASSPRTGRSSPLHF.

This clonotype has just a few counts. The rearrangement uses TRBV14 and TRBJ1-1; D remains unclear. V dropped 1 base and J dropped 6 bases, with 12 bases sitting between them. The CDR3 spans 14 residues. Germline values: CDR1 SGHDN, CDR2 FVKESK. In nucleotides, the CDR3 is TGTGCCAGCAGCCAAGCAAGGCTGGCGTCTGAAGCTTTCTTT. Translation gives CASSQARLASEAFF.

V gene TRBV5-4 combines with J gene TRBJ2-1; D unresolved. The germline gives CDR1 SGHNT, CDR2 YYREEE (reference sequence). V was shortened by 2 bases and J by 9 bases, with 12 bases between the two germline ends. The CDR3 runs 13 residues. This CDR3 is CASSLPVNSEQFF. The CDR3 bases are TGTGCCAGCAGCTTACCGGTGAACAGTGAGCAGTTCTTC.

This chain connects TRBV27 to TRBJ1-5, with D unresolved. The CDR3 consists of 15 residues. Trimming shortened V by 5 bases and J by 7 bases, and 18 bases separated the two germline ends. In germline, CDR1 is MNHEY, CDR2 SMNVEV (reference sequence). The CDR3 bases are TGTGCCAGCAGTCGAGCCCATCCATCCAGGCAGCCCCAGCATTTT. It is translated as CASSRAHPSRQPQHF.

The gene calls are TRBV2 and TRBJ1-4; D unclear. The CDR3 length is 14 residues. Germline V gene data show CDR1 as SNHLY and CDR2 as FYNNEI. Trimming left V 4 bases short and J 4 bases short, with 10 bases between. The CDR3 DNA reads TGTGCCAGCAGTGGAGGTGTGGGTAATGAAAAACTGTTTTTT. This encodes CASSGGVGNEKLFF.

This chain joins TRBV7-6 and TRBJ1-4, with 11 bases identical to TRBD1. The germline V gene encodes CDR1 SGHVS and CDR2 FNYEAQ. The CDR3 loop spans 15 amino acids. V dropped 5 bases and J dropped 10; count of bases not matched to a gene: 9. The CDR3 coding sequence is TGTGCCAGCAGCGTCGGACAGGGGGCGAACGGAAAACTGTTTTTT. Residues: CASSVGQGANGKLFF.

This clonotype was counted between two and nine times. CDR3 in DNA: TGCAGTGCAAGGATCGGGGGACAGGGTATCGGACGCTACGAGCAGTACTTC. It encodes CSARIGGQGIGRYEQYF. This rearrangement joins TRBV20-1 to TRBJ2-7, with 9 nucleotides matching TRBD1. V lost 6 bases and J lost 3; bases outside the gene matches: 18. In germline, CDR1 is DFQATT, CDR2 SNEGSKA (reference sequence). CDR3 length: 17 residues.

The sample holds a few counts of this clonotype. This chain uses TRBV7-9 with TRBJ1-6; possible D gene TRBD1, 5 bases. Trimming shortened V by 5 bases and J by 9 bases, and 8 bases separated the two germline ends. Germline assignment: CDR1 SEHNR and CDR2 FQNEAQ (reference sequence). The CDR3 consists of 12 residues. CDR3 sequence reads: CASSDSSSPLHF. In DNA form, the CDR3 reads TGTGCCAGCAGCGACAGCTCTTCACCCCTCCACTTT. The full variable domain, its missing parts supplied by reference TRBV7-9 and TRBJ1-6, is DTGVSQNPRHKITKRGQNVTFRCDPISEHNRLYWYRQTLGQGPEFLTYFQNEAQLEKSRLLSDRFSAERPKGSFSTLEIQRTEQGDSAMYLCASSDSSSPLHFGNGTRLTVT.

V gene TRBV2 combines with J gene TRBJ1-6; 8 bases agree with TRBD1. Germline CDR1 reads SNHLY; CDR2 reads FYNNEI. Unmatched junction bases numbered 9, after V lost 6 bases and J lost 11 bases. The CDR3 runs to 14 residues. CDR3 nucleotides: TGTGCCAGCAGGGCCGGGACAGGATACGCACCCCTCCACTTT. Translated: CASRAGTGYAPLHF.

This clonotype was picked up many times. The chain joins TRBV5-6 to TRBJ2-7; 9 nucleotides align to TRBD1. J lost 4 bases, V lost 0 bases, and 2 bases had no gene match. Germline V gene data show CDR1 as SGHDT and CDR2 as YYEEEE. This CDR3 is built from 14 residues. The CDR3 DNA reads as TGTGCCAGCAGCTTGGGGACAGGGGTTTACGAGCAGTACTTC. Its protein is CASSLGTGVYEQYF.

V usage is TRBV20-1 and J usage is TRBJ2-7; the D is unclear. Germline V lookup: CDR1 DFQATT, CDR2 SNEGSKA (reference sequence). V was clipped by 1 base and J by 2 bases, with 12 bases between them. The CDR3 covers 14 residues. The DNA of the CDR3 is TGCAGTGCTAGAGCCAGGACGCATACCTACGAGCAGTACTTC. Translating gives CSARARTHTYEQYF.

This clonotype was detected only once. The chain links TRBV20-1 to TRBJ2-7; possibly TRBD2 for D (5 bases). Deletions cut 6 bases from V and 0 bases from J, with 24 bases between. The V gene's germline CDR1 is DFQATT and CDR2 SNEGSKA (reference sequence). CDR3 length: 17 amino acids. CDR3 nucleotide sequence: TGCAGTGCCCTAGCAGTTAGCACCGGGCCCCGCTCCTACGAGCAGTACTTC. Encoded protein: CSALAVSTGPRSYEQYF.

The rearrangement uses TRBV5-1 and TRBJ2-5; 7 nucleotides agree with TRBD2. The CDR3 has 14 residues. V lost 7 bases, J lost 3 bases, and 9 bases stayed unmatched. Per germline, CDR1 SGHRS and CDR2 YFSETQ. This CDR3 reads CASGFFGGEETQYF. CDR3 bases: TGCGCCAGCGGATTTTTTGGGGGGGAAGAGACCCAGTACTTC.

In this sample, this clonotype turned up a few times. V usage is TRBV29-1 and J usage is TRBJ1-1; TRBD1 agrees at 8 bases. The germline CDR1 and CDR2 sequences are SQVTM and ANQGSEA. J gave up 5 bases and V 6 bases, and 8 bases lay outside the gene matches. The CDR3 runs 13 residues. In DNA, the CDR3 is TGCAGCGTCCAGGGGGCGCGGGGGACTGAAGCTTTCTTT. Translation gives CSVQGARGTEAFF. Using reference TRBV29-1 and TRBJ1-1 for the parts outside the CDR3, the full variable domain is SAVISQKPSRDICQRGTSLTIQCQVDSQVTMMFWYRQQPGQSLTLIATANQGSEATYESGFVIDKFPISRPNLTFSTLTVSNMSPEDSSIYLCSVQGARGTEAFFGQGTRLTVV.

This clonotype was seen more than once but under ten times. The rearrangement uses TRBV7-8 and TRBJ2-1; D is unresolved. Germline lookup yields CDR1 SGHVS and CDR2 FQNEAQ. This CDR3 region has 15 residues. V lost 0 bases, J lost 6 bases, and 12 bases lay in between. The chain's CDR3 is CASSLARRLGNEQFF. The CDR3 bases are TGTGCCAGCAGCTTAGCGAGGCGGCTTGGCAATGAGCAGTTCTTC.

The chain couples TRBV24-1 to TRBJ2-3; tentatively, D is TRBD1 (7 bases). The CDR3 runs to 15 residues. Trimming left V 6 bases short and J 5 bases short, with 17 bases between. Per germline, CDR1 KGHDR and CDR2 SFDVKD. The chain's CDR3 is CATSQPGGSGDTQYF. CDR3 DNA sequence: TGTGCCACCAGTCAACCAGGGGGGTCGGGAGATACGCAGTATTTT.

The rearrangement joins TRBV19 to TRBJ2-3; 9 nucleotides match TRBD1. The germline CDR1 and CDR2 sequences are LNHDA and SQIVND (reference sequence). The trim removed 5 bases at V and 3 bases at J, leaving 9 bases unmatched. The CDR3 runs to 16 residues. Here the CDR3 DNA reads TGTGCCAGTAGTTGGCCGACAGGGGGTAGTACAGATACGCAGTATTTT. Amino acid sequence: CASSWPTGGSTDTQYF.

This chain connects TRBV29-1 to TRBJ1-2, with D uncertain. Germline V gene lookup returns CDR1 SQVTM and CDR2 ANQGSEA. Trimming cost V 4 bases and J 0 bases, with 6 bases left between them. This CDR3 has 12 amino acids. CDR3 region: CSVGGTNYGYTF. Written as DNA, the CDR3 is TGCAGCGTTGGAGGGACTAACTATGGCTACACCTTC.

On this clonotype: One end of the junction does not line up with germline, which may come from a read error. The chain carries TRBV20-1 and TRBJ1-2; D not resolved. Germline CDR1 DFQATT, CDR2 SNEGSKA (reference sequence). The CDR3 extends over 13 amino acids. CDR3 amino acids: CSAMQDGKYGHTF. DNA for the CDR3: TGCAGTGCTATGCAGGACGGGAAATATGGCCACACCTTC.

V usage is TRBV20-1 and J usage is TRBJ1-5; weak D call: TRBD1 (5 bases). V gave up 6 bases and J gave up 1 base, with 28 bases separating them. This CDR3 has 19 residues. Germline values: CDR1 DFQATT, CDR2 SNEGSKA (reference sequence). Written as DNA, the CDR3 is TGCAGTGCGGGAGAAGCTTCAAGGGGCGCAGGGATGAGCAATCAGCCCCAGCATTTT. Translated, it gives CSAGEASRGAGMSNQPQHF.

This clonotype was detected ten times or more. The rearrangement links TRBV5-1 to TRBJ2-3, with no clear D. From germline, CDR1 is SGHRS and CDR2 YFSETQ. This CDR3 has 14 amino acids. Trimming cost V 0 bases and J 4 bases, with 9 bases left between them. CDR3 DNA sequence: TGCGCCAGCAGCTTGGGCGCCCTTGCAGATACGCAGTATTTT. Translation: CASSLGALADTQYF.

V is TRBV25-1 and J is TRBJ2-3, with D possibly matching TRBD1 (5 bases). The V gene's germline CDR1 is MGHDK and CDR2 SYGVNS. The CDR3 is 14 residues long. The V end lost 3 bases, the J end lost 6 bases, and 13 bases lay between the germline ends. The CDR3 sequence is CASSDIGDADTQYF. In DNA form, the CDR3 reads TGTGCCAGCAGTGATATAGGGGATGCGGATACGCAGTATTTT.

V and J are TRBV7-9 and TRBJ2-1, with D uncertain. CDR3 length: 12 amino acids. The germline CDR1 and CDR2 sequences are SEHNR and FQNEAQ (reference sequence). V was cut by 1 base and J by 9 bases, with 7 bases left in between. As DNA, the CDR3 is TGTGCCAGCAGCTTAGGCCCCGCTGAGCAGTTCTTC. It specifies CASSLGPAEQFF.

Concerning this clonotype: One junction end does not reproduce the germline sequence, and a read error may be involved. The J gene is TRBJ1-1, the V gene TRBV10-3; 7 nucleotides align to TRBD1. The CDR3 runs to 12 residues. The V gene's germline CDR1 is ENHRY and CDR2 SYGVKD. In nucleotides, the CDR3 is TGTGCCATCAGTGGGACAGGCACTGAGGCTTTCTTT. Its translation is CAISGTGTEAFF.